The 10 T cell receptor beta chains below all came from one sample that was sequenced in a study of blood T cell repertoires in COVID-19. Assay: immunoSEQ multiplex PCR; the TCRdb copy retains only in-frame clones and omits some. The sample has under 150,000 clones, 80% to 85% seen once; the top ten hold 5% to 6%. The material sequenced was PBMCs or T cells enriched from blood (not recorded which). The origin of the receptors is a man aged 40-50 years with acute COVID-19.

The CDR3 sequence: CATSPIRLGTGTEQYF. In DNA form, the CDR3 reads TGTGCCACCAGTCCGATTCGTCTCGGGACAGGGACCGAGCAGTACTTC. The chain recombines TRBV15 with TRBJ2-7, with TRBD1 matching 9 bases. CDR3 size: 16 residues. V lost 6 bases and J lost 6; bases outside the gene matches: 15. Germline CDR1 and CDR2: LNHNV and YYDKDF (reference sequence).

The CDR3 spells CASSFDRSTDTQYF. In DNA, the CDR3 is TGTGCCAGCAGCTTTGACAGGAGCACAGATACGCAGTATTTT. The chain joins TRBV7-2 to TRBJ2-3; possible D gene TRBD1, 6 bases. Trimming left V 3 bases short and J 0 bases short, with 7 bases between. The CDR3 length is 14 residues. CDR1 and CDR2 from the germline V gene are SGHTA and FQGNSA. The full variable domain, rest sourced from reference TRBV7-2 and TRBJ2-3, is GAGVSQSPSNKVTEKGKDVELRCDPISGHTALYWYRQSLGQGLEFLIYFQGNSAPDKSGLPSDRFSAERTGGSVSTLTIQRTQQEDSAVYLCASSFDRSTDTQYFGPGTRLTVL.

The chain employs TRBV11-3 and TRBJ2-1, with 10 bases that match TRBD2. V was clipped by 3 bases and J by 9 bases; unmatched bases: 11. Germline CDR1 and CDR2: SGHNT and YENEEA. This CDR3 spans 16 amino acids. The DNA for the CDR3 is TGTGCCAGCAGCTTGCCCACCGGGACTAGCGCGGGTGAGCAGTTCTTC. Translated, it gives CASSLPTGTSAGEQFF.

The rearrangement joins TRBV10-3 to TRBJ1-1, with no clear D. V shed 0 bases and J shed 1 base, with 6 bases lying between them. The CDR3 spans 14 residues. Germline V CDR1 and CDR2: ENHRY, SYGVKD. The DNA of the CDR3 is TGTGCCATCAGTGAGTCGAACAGGAACACTGAAGCTTTCTTT. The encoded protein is CAISESNRNTEAFF.

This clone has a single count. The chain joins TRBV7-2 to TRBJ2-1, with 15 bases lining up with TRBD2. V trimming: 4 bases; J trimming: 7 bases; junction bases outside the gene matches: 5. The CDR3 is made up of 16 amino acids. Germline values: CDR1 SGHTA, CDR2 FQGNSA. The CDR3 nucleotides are TGTGCCAGCAGCTCGGGGACTAGCGGGGGGTGGAATGAGCAGTTCTTC. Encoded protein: CASSSGTSGGWNEQFF.

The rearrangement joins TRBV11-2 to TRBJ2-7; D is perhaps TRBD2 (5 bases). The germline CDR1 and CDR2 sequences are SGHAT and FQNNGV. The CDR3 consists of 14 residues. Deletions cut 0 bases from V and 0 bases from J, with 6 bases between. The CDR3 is CASSLETTSYEQYF. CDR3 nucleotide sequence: TGTGCCAGCAGCTTAGAGACTACCTCCTACGAGCAGTACTTC.

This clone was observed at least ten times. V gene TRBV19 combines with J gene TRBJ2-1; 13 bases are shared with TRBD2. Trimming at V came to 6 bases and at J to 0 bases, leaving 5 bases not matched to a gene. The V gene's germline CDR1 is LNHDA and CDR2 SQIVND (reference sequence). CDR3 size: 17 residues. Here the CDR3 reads CASRPGLAGFSYNEQFF. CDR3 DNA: TGTGCCAGTAGGCCGGGACTAGCGGGATTCTCCTACAATGAGCAGTTCTTC.

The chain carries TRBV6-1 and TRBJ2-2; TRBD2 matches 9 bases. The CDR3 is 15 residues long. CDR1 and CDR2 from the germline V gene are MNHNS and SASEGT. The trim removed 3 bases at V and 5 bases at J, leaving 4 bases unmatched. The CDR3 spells CASSEASGVTGELFF. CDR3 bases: TGTGCCAGCAGTGAGGCTAGCGGGGTGACCGGGGAGCTGTTTTTT.

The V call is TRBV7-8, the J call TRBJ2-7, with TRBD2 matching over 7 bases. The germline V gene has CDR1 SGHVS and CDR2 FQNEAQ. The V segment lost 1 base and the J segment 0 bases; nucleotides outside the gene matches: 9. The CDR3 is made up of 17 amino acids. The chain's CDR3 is CASSLVGRGVSSYEQYF. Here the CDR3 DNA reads TGTGCCAGCAGCTTAGTAGGCCGGGGGGTCTCCTCCTACGAGCAGTACTTC.

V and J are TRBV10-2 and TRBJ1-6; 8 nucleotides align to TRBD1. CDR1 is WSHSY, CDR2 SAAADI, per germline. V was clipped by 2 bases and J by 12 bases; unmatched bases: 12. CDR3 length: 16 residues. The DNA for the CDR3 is TGCGCCAGCAGTGAGAATCCAACCGGACAGGGACTACCCCTCCACTTT. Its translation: CASSENPTGQGLPLHF.